A selection of T cell receptor beta chains follows, all from one sample in a study of shared clonotypes between healthy human individuals. The assay was immunoSEQ multiplex PCR, and TCRdb's table has in-frame clones only and misses some. The top ten hold 0.9% to 1.5% of the sample, which has about 2 million clones, about 95% seen once. The sequenced sample consisted of naive CD8+ T cells sorted from blood. The receptors were gathered from a young man in good health. CDR3s include the opening cysteine and the closing phenylalanine or tryptophan. The order of the fields is D gene, V gene, CDR3 protein. The D gene is left open where the match is weak.

.	TRBV11-2	CASSLRSEGDEQFF
.	TRBV7-2	CASSRSLSSYNSPLHF
TRBD2	TRBV4-3	CASSQVRGSSYEQYF
.	TRBV5-5	CASSSQADLIYPEAFF
.	TRBV5-4	CASSLWPLRLVTEAFF
.	TRBV2	CASTNSFDEQFF
.	TRBV9	CASSPGPQEIYEQYF
.	TRBV28	CASSSPREGNSYEQYF
.	TRBV12-5	CASGSRQVAGSYNEQFF
.	TRBV6-5	CASSLTGTGTYEQYF